The entry below describes one T cell receptor (beta chain). Its antigen is currently unknown. All the people who gave samples were healthy bone marrow donors. The data are from a study of cytomegalovirus exposure and HLA in healthy donors. Broader study findings: Certain sequence variants were highly shared and formed a cluster, and this cluster was likely a sequencing artifact.

This CDR3 is built from 15 residues. J was trimmed by 3 bases and V by 6 bases; bases with no gene match: 9. Germline CDR1 reads KGHSH; CDR2 reads LQKENI. Primers included in the PCR were 60 Vbeta and 13 Jbeta primers. TCRdb's copy holds only in-frame clones and misses some; the assay was immunoSEQ multiplex PCR. Here the sample spans approximately 250,000 clones, around 83% being singletons. The chain employs TRBV18 and TRBJ2-7; 9 nucleotides align to TRBD1. Sequenced input: PBMCs. This TCR came from a girl aged 2 to 10 in good health and CMV-seronegative. CDR3 amino acids: CASSPGQGTLYEQYF. The CDR3 coding sequence is TGTGCCAGCTCGCCAGGACAGGGGACCCTCTACGAGCAGTACTTC. Full variable domain (remainder filled in from reference TRBV18 and TRBJ2-7): NAGVMQNPRHLVRRRGQEARLRCSPMKGHSHVYWYRQLPEEGLKFMVYLQKENIIDESGMPKERFSAEFPKEGPSILRIQQVVRGDSAAYFCASSPGQGTLYEQYFGPGTRLTVT.